This TCR beta chain was captured in a study of blood T cell repertoires in COVID-19. For the study at large: COVID-19 samples, acute and convalescent, were from the United States, Italy and Spain. Sample material is recorded as cDNA or gDNA derived from T cells, B-cell-depleted T cells, or PBMCs.

Recruited during active infection, patients (from Seattle) were subsequently followed longitudinally. Deletions cut 5 bases from V and 1 base from J, with 18 bases between. The CDR3 contains 18 residues. Per the germline V gene, CDR1 is SNHLY and CDR2 is FYNNEI. TCRdb keeps only in-frame clones here, not all; method: immunoSEQ multiplex PCR. Of more than 350,000 clones listed, more than 70% are singletons. This chain connects TRBV2 to TRBJ2-6; the D gene is possibly TRBD1 (5 bases). The TCR originated in a woman in her twenties or thirties with COVID-19, enrolled during active disease. Sequencing was performed on peripheral blood. Here the CDR3 reads CASSFRKGVRSGANVLTF. As DNA, the CDR3 is TGTGCCAGCAGTTTTCGGAAAGGGGTCAGATCTGGGGCCAACGTCCTGACTTTC.